The next 32 T cell receptor beta chains were all read from a single sample in a study of blood T cell repertoires in COVID-19. Method: immunoSEQ multiplex PCR; TCRdb's copy keeps in-frame clones and lacks some. The sample includes roughly 68,000 clones, approximately 85% of them seen just once. Material: peripheral blood. The receptors shown here come from a human donor in a cohort sampled during active COVID-19.

This clone appeared a single time. This chain connects TRBV6-5 to TRBJ1-6, with TRBD1 identical over 7 bases. CDR1 is MNHEY, CDR2 SVGAGI, per germline. This CDR3 comprises 15 residues. V dropped 5 bases and J dropped 4; count of bases not matched to a gene: 5. The CDR3 protein is CASSPGQRYNSPLHF. The DNA for the CDR3 is TGTGCCAGCAGTCCGGGACAGAGATATAATTCACCCCTCCACTTT.

This clone was seen a handful of times. The rearrangement uses TRBV27 and TRBJ2-5; a weak D match, TRBD1 (6 bases). The V and J ends lost 5 bases and 1 base respectively, with 11 bases between them. Per germline, CDR1 MNHEY and CDR2 SMNVEV (reference sequence). The CDR3 is 14 residues long. The CDR3 DNA reads TGTGCCAGCAGTACACACAGGGTCCAAGAGACCCAGTACTTC. It specifies CASSTHRVQETQYF.

This clone was counted once. The V call is TRBV29-1, the J call TRBJ1-4, with 10 bases aligning to TRBD1. Unmatched junction bases numbered 3, after V lost 1 base and J lost 10 bases. The CDR3 extends over 13 amino acids. Germline V CDR1 and CDR2: SQVTM, ANQGSEA. In nucleotides, the CDR3 is TGCAGCGTTGAAGGGACAGGGGGAGTAAAACTGTTTTTT. This codes for CSVEGTGGVKLFF.

This sequence joins TRBV4-2 and TRBJ1-5; 8 nucleotides match TRBD1. This CDR3 comprises 14 residues. V shed 3 bases, J shed 4 bases, and the junction held 2 bases outside the gene matches. Germline loops: CDR1 LGHNA, CDR2 YNFKEQ. CDR3 in DNA: TGTGCCAGCAGCCATGACAGGGGAAATCAGCCCCAGCATTTT. This gives the protein CASSHDRGNQPQHF.

The chain uses TRBV7-6 and TRBJ2-7; D unresolved. V shed 1 base and J shed 0 bases, with 10 bases lying between them. The germline V gene has CDR1 SGHVS and CDR2 FNYEAQ. The CDR3 sequence is 15 residues long. CDR3 in DNA: TGTGCCAGCAGCTTAGGGGCAGGCCCCTCCTACGAGCAGTACTTC. Residues: CASSLGAGPSYEQYF.

This chain joins TRBV6-5 and TRBJ2-3, with D perhaps TRBD2 (6 bases). The CDR3 totals 14 residues. The germline V gene encodes CDR1 MNHEY and CDR2 SVGAGI. V was clipped by 2 bases and J by 3 bases, with 9 bases between them. The CDR3 loop is CASSYKEGTDTQYF. In DNA form, the CDR3 reads TGTGCCAGCAGTTACAAGGAGGGTACAGATACGCAGTATTTT.

This clone was detected a few times. V is TRBV10-1 and J is TRBJ1-2; the match to TRBD1 covers 7 bases. The CDR3 contains 16 residues. Germline values: CDR1 WNHNN, CDR2 SYGVQD (reference sequence). V shed 2 bases, J shed 5 bases, and the junction held 11 bases outside the gene matches. CDR3 region: CASSEPIGTEPYGYTF. Here the CDR3 DNA reads TGCGCCAGCAGTGAGCCTATCGGGACAGAGCCTTATGGCTACACCTTC.

This chain links TRBV7-9 with TRBJ2-5; 15 bases align to TRBD2. This CDR3 has 16 amino acids. V dropped 1 base and J dropped 8; count of bases not matched to a gene: 5. Germline V gene lookup returns CDR1 SEHNR and CDR2 FQNEAQ (reference sequence). The CDR3 here is CASSLGSGLAGGTQYF. In DNA, the CDR3 is TGTGCCAGCAGCTTAGGTTCGGGACTAGCGGGAGGTACCCAGTACTTC.

The chain links TRBV2 to TRBJ2-4; maybe TRBD1 (5 bases). The V gene's germline CDR1 is SNHLY and CDR2 FYNNEI. This CDR3 region has 14 residues. The V and J ends lost 6 bases and 1 base respectively, with 10 bases between them. CDR3 region: CASREQVAKNIQYF. CDR3 coding DNA: TGTGCCAGCAGGGAACAGGTGGCCAAAAACATTCAGTACTTC.

The V gene is TRBV29-1, the J gene TRBJ2-1; 9 nucleotides align to TRBD1. The CDR3 runs to 14 residues. The V gene end was trimmed by 6 bases and the J gene end by 4 bases; junction bases not matched to a gene: 7. In germline, CDR1 is SQVTM, CDR2 ANQGSEA. CDR3 nucleotides: TGCAGCGTAACAGGGGGCGCGAGGTACAATGAGCAGTTCTTC. It codes for CSVTGGARYNEQFF.

The chain uses TRBV19 and TRBJ1-6; 7 bases map to TRBD1. The CDR3 sequence is 14 residues long. The trim removed 7 bases at V and 10 bases at J, leaving 10 bases unmatched. CDR1 and CDR2 (germline): LNHDA, SQIVND (reference sequence). CDR3 sequence reads: CASTLDRVRSPLHF. DNA for the CDR3: TGTGCCAGTACCCTAGACAGGGTGAGGTCACCCCTCCACTTT.

The rearrangement joins TRBV6-5 to TRBJ2-7; D is ambiguous. Trimming took 4 bases from V and 4 from J, leaving 11 bases between them. The CDR3 spans 13 residues. Germline assignment: CDR1 MNHEY and CDR2 SVGAGI. The CDR3 DNA follows: TGTGCCAGCAGTTTCTCGCCCTATTACGAGCAGTACTTC. This codes for CASSFSPYYEQYF.

V and J are TRBV5-4 and TRBJ1-1; D not resolved. The ends were cut back, 2 bases at V and 8 bases at J, with 13 bases in the middle. In germline, CDR1 is SGHNT, CDR2 YYREEE (reference sequence). The CDR3 length is 13 residues. The CDR3 DNA reads TGTGCCAGCAGCTTTGATTGGTCTAGGGAAGCTTTCTTT. Translated, it gives CASSFDWSREAFF.

For the CDR3, the DNA is TGTGCCAGCAAGGACAGGGAAGCGAACACTGAAGCTTTCTTT. This codes for CASKDREANTEAFF. The gene calls are TRBV6-6 and TRBJ1-1; TRBD1 agrees at 8 bases. This CDR3 is built from 14 residues. V shed 7 bases, J shed 1 base, and the junction held 5 bases outside the gene matches. Germline values: CDR1 MNHNY, CDR2 SVGAGI (reference sequence).

J is TRBJ1-2 and V is TRBV28; 12 positions agree with TRBD1. The CDR3 covers 16 residues. Germline CDR1 MDHEN, CDR2 SYDVKM. The trim removed 4 bases at V and 5 bases at J, leaving 8 bases unmatched. Here the CDR3 DNA reads TGTGCCAGCAGTTCGACTGGGGACAGGGGGCTTTATGGCTACACCTTC. Its protein product is CASSSTGDRGLYGYTF.

The chain is built from TRBV11-2 and TRBJ2-2; 7 bases map to TRBD2. The CDR3 extends over 18 amino acids. V was clipped by 2 bases and J by 1 base; unmatched bases: 10. CDR1 and CDR2 (germline): SGHAT, FQNNGV. The CDR3 DNA reads TGTGCCAGCAGCTTAAGGGAATTGGGAGGGCGGAACACCGGGGAGCTGTTTTTT. This translates into CASSLRELGGRNTGELFF.

CDR3 residues: CASSSGQGVSETQYF. CDR3 nucleotides: TGTGCCAGCAGCTCGGGACAGGGGGTTTCAGAGACCCAGTACTTC. The chain has TRBV7-2 and TRBJ2-5, with TRBD1 matching over 11 bases. CDR1 is SGHTA, CDR2 FQGNSA, per germline. This CDR3 spans 15 amino acids. Losses at the gene ends were 4 bases for V and 4 bases for J; bases not matched to a gene: 5. Full variable domain (rest looked up from reference TRBV7-2 and TRBJ2-5): GAGVSQSPSNKVTEKGKDVELRCDPISGHTALYWYRQSLGQGLEFLIYFQGNSAPDKSGLPSDRFSAERTGGSVSTLTIQRTQQEDSAVYLCASSSGQGVSETQYFGPGTRLLVL.

The V and J genes are TRBV6-5 and TRBJ2-1; TRBD2 agrees at 8 bases. The trim removed 6 bases at V and 8 bases at J, leaving 12 bases unmatched. The CDR3 is made up of 15 amino acids. CDR1 MNHEY and CDR2 SVGAGI come from the germline V gene. This chain's CDR3 is CASRWREVYSHEQFF. The CDR3 coding sequence is TGTGCCAGCAGATGGCGGGAGGTTTATAGCCATGAGCAGTTCTTC.

The chain combines TRBV7-2 with TRBJ2-3; 7 nucleotides match TRBD2. The CDR3 loop spans 17 amino acids. Trimming cost V 5 bases and J 0 bases; bases outside gene matches: 11. CDR1 is SGHTA, CDR2 FQGNSA, per germline. The CDR3 region is CASSPTLAGVSTDTQYF. The CDR3 DNA reads as TGTGCCAGCAGCCCCACCCTCGCGGGGGTGAGCACAGATACGCAGTATTTT.

J is TRBJ2-5 and V is TRBV6-1; 8 bases fit TRBD1. The CDR3 is made up of 16 amino acids. The V gene end was trimmed by 0 bases and the J gene end by 5 bases; junction bases not matched to a gene: 8. CDR1 MNHNS and CDR2 SASEGT come from the germline V gene. The CDR3 DNA sequence: TGTGCCAGCAGTGAAGCGAGGGAGACAGGGGTGGAGACCCAGTACTTC. This codes for CASSEARETGVETQYF.

The gene calls are TRBV2 and TRBJ2-7; 7 bases are shared with TRBD1. This CDR3 spans 12 amino acids. Per the germline V gene, CDR1 is SNHLY and CDR2 is FYNNEI. The V gene end was trimmed by 5 bases and the J gene end by 5 bases; junction bases not matched to a gene: 3. CDR3 residues: CASSKTGNEQYF. The CDR3 DNA follows: TGTGCCAGCAGTAAGACAGGGAACGAGCAGTACTTC.

This clone was seen just once. The chain employs TRBV19 and TRBJ1-2; D is unclear. Germline loops: CDR1 LNHDA, CDR2 SQIVND (reference sequence). This CDR3 comprises 11 residues. The V gene lost 5 bases and the J gene lost 6 bases, with 7 bases spanning the gap. CDR3 bases: TGTGCCAGTAGTTTTCTTGATGGCTACACCTTC. This encodes CASSFLDGYTF.

The rearrangement links TRBV7-9 to TRBJ2-5; 7 nucleotides agree with TRBD2. V dropped 2 bases and J dropped 5; count of bases not matched to a gene: 5. From germline, CDR1 is SEHNR and CDR2 FQNEAQ (reference sequence). The CDR3 has 14 amino acids. CDR3 residues: CASSLRTSGETQYF. In DNA, the CDR3 is TGTGCCAGCAGCTTAAGGACTAGTGGTGAGACCCAGTACTTC.

The rearrangement links TRBV6-1 to TRBJ2-1; D ambiguous. The CDR3 is made up of 15 amino acids. V lost 3 bases and J lost 0, with 9 bases in between. Per the germline V gene, CDR1 is MNHNS and CDR2 is SASEGT. CDR3 bases: TGTGCCAGCAGTGATGACACGAGCTCCTACAATGAGCAGTTCTTC. This encodes CASSDDTSSYNEQFF.

The chain couples TRBV7-8 to TRBJ2-7, with 9 bases lining up with TRBD2. Per germline, CDR1 SGHVS and CDR2 FQNEAQ. Unmatched junction bases numbered 12, after V lost 3 bases and J lost 6 bases. The CDR3 has 16 amino acids. The DNA for the CDR3 is TGTGCCAGCAGCTTCTTTAGCGGGAGTTCGGCGCGCGAGCAGTACTTC. It translates to CASSFFSGSSAREQYF.

The chain carries TRBV11-2 and TRBJ2-7, with 15 nucleotides matching TRBD2. The CDR3 length is 18 residues. Looked up from germline, CDR1 is SGHAT and CDR2 is FQNNGV. Germline trimming cut 5 bases from V and 2 bases from J; bases unmatched to any gene: 10. This chain's CDR3 is CASSIPGLAGGGAYEQYF. The CDR3 nucleotides are TGTGCCAGCAGCATCCCGGGACTAGCGGGAGGAGGAGCCTACGAGCAGTACTTC.

The chain recombines TRBV6-1 with TRBJ1-2; 11 nucleotides agree with TRBD1. CDR1 MNHNS and CDR2 SASEGT come from the germline V gene. Germline trimming cut 2 bases from V and 8 bases from J; bases unmatched to any gene: 13. The CDR3 length is 17 residues. The CDR3 is CASSEYRTRTGGGGYTF. CDR3 bases: TGTGCCAGCAGTGAATACCGTACTCGGACAGGGGGCGGCGGCTACACCTTC.

The chain links TRBV5-4 to TRBJ1-2; D gene unclear. The V end lost 0 bases, the J end lost 4 bases, and 10 bases lay between the germline ends. CDR3 length: 14 residues. Germline-derived CDR1 and CDR2 are SGHNT and YYREEE (reference sequence). The CDR3 here is CASSLAAGAYGYTF. The CDR3 region has the DNA TGTGCCAGCAGCTTGGCCGCAGGTGCCTATGGCTACACCTTC.

As to this clone: Germline and junction disagree at one end, which may indicate a read error. The genes are TRBV27 and TRBJ2-4; 10 nucleotides match TRBD2. Germline loops: CDR1 MNHEY, CDR2 SMNVEV (reference sequence). The CDR3 extends over 15 amino acids. This chain's CDR3 is CASSILAGAENIQYF. The DNA for the CDR3 is TGTGCCAGCAGTATTCTAGCGGGAGCCGAAAACATTCAGTACTTC.

The chain couples TRBV7-9 to TRBJ2-1; TRBD2 is a possible D gene (5 bases). Germline assignment: CDR1 SEHNR and CDR2 FQNEAQ (reference sequence). Trimming stripped 5 bases from V and 7 bases from J, with 9 bases between. The CDR3 contains 12 residues. The CDR3 loop reads CASSVSGNEQFF. The CDR3 nucleotides read TGTGCCAGCAGCGTATCGGGAAATGAGCAGTTCTTC.

The V and J genes are TRBV5-6 and TRBJ1-1; tentative D call: TRBD1 (5 bases). The CDR3 consists of 13 residues. V was cut by 3 bases and J by 4 bases, with 10 bases left in between. Germline-derived CDR1 and CDR2 are SGHDT and YYEEEE. Here the CDR3 reads CASSYGGGTEAFF. The CDR3 DNA follows: TGTGCCAGCAGCTATGGGGGGGGCACTGAAGCTTTCTTT. Variable domain in full (rest from reference TRBV5-6 and TRBJ1-1): DAGVTQSPTHLIKTRGQQVTLRCSPKSGHDTVSWYQQALGQGPQFIFQYYEEEERQRGNFPDRFSGHQFPNYSSELNVNALLLGDSALYLCASSYGGGTEAFFGQGTRLTVV.

In nucleotides, the CDR3 is TGTGCCAGCAGCTTTTACAGGGGTAATGAAAAACTGTTTTTT. This sequence encodes CASSFYRGNEKLFF. The rearrangement uses TRBV11-2 and TRBJ1-4; 7 positions match TRBD1. CDR1 is SGHAT, CDR2 FQNNGV, per germline. V lost 3 bases and J lost 4; bases outside the gene matches: 2. The CDR3 consists of 14 residues.